One sample yielded the 30 T cell receptor beta chains listed below, sequenced in a study of blood T cell repertoires in COVID-19. Here immunoSEQ multiplex PCR was the method, and the copy in TCRdb shows in-frame clones only, minus some. The sample holds tens of thousands of clones; approximately 80% are singletons and the top ten take 4% to 5.5%. The sample taken for sequencing was peripheral blood. Receptor source: a woman aged 80 or older with active or convalescent COVID-19.

The gene calls are TRBV15 and TRBJ2-7; D unclear. Germline V CDR1 and CDR2: LNHNV, YYDKDF (reference sequence). V lost 8 bases and J 1 base, leaving 6 bases between the germline ends. This CDR3 contains 11 residues. The CDR3 reads CATGDSYEQYF. CDR3 bases: TGTGCCACCGGAGATTCCTACGAGCAGTACTTC. Full variable domain (missing parts from reference TRBV15 and TRBJ2-7): DAMVIQNPRYQVTQFGKPVTLSCSQTLNHNVMYWYQQKSSQAPKLLFHYYDKDFNNEADTPDNFQSRRPNTSFCFLDIRSPGLGDTAMYLCATGDSYEQYFGPGTRLTVT.

The chain carries TRBV10-3 and TRBJ1-5; 11 bases map to TRBD1. Germline V lookup: CDR1 ENHRY, CDR2 SYGVKD. The CDR3 consists of 16 residues. Germline trimming cut 3 bases from V and 8 bases from J; bases unmatched to any gene: 9. CDR3: CAISEPGTGGGEPQHF. The CDR3 DNA reads as TGTGCCATCAGTGAACCCGGGACAGGGGGAGGGGAGCCCCAGCATTTT.

The gene calls are TRBV5-1 and TRBJ1-1; D is perhaps TRBD1 (6 bases). The germline V gene has CDR1 SGHRS and CDR2 YFSETQ. This CDR3 is 13 amino acids long. The V gene lost 5 bases and the J gene lost 5 bases, with 13 bases spanning the gap. The CDR3 DNA reads as TGCGCCAGCAGACAGGGCAGCTTGACTGAAGCTTTCTTT. Residues: CASRQGSLTEAFF.

The rearrangement uses TRBV1 and TRBJ1-3; the table's D call TRBD1 went unverified against the DNA. TRBV1 is a documented pseudogene. The CDR3 runs 21 residues. CDR3 nucleotides: TGCACCAGCAGCGCTCGACTTAAATGCGGACCGATCGACAGTTTGGGAAACACCATATATTTT. It specifies CTSSARLKCGPIDSLGNTIYF.

This chain connects TRBV6-5 to TRBJ2-7; TRBD2 agrees at 8 bases. J lost 11 bases, V lost 5 bases, and 8 bases had no gene match. The CDR3 covers 12 residues. CDR1 is MNHEY, CDR2 SVGAGI, per germline. For the CDR3, the DNA is TGTGCCAGCAGTACCGGGAGGGGGAGTAAGTACTTC. It translates to CASSTGRGSKYF.

The rearrangement uses TRBV9 and TRBJ2-3, with 7 nucleotides matching TRBD2. The CDR3 contains 16 residues. CDR1 is SGDLS, CDR2 YYNGEE, per germline. Unmatched junction bases numbered 6, after V lost 0 bases and J lost 2 bases. CDR3 residues: CASSVGAGLYTDTQYF. The CDR3 DNA reads TGTGCCAGCAGCGTAGGAGCGGGGCTCTACACAGATACGCAGTATTTT.

This clone came up a few times. This chain connects TRBV7-2 to TRBJ2-1; no reliable D call. The CDR3 has 15 residues. Germline V gene data show CDR1 as SGHTA and CDR2 as FQGNSA. V gave up 8 bases and J gave up 0 bases, with 14 bases separating them. The CDR3 loop reads CASALLPSSYNEQFF. The CDR3 nucleotides are TGTGCCAGCGCCCTACTACCGAGCTCCTACAATGAGCAGTTCTTC.

The chain recombines TRBV7-9 with TRBJ1-1, with D possibly matching TRBD1 (6 bases). The CDR3 length is 16 residues. V dropped 1 base and J dropped 6 bases, with 18 bases sitting between them. Germline V lookup: CDR1 SEHNR, CDR2 FQNEAQ (reference sequence). CDR3 DNA: TGTGCCAGCAGCTTAGTGAGGGGGTTTGAGGGCGCTGAAGCTTTCTTT. It specifies CASSLVRGFEGAEAFF. Using reference TRBV7-9 and TRBJ1-1 for the parts outside the CDR3, the full variable domain is DTGVSQNPRHKITKRGQNVTFRCDPISEHNRLYWYRQTLGQGPEFLTYFQNEAQLEKSRLLSDRFSAERPKGSFSTLEIQRTEQGDSAMYLCASSLVRGFEGAEAFFGQGTRLTVV.

The chain is built from TRBV5-5 and TRBJ1-1; a weak D match, TRBD1 (6 bases). CDR3 length equals 15 residues. Between the trimmed V and J ends, which lost 0 bases and 2 bases, there was a span of 11 bases. Germline lookup yields CDR1 SGHKS and CDR2 YYEKEE (reference sequence). CDR3 protein: CASSLGVGGNTEAFF. CDR3 nucleotides: TGTGCCAGCAGCTTGGGTGTTGGGGGCAACACTGAAGCTTTCTTT.

The chain is built from TRBV18 and TRBJ2-1; TRBD2 might be the D (6 bases). The CDR3 is made up of 14 amino acids. Deletions cut 3 bases from V and 8 bases from J, with 14 bases between. Germline assignment: CDR1 KGHSH and CDR2 LQKENI. The CDR3 reads CASSPAWTGDEQFF. Written as DNA, the CDR3 is TGTGCCAGCTCACCGGCGTGGACGGGGGATGAGCAGTTCTTC.

This clone was picked up one time. The chain's CDR3 is CASSEGRGLEAFF. CDR3 bases: TGTGCCAGTAGTGAGGGCCGGGGACTTGAAGCTTTCTTT. The chain has TRBV19 and TRBJ1-1; possible D gene TRBD1, 5 bases. Deletions cut 5 bases from V and 7 bases from J, with 14 bases between. The CDR3 contains 13 residues. CDR1 is LNHDA, CDR2 SQIVND, per germline (reference sequence).

The chain couples TRBV5-1 to TRBJ2-1, with 11 nucleotides matching TRBD2. The CDR3 covers 16 residues. V shed 4 bases, J shed 6 bases, and the junction held 9 bases outside the gene matches. Germline V gene data show CDR1 as SGHRS and CDR2 as YFSETQ. This CDR3 reads CASSPIPSGGPNEQFF. DNA for the CDR3: TGCGCCAGCAGCCCCATTCCTAGCGGGGGGCCCAATGAGCAGTTCTTC.

The genes are TRBV4-1 and TRBJ1-2; tentative D call: TRBD1 (6 bases). The CDR3 runs to 16 residues. V lost 3 bases to trimming and J lost 2 bases, with 16 bases between them. The V gene's germline CDR1 is MGHRA and CDR2 YSYEKL. In DNA form, the CDR3 reads TGCGCCAGCAGCCAGGGCCTACAGGGCTCCAACTATGGCTACACCTTC. Translated: CASSQGLQGSNYGYTF.

The V call is TRBV7-2, the J call TRBJ1-4; no firm D call. Germline lookup yields CDR1 SGHTA and CDR2 FQGNSA. V lost 3 bases, J lost 6 bases, and 8 bases lay in between. This CDR3 is built from 13 residues. CDR3 in DNA: TGTGCCAGCAGCTTCCGGAGGGATGAAAAACTGTTTTTT. Its translation: CASSFRRDEKLFF.

The chain carries TRBV9 and TRBJ1-2; 11 nucleotides line up with TRBD1. The CDR3 is 16 residues long. The germline V gene has CDR1 SGDLS and CDR2 YYNGEE. After removal of 5 bases from V and 5 bases from J, the junction contained 11 bases not matched to a gene. CDR3 in amino acids: CASRGDRGTFRYGYTF. For the CDR3, the DNA is TGTGCCAGCAGGGGGGACAGGGGGACTTTTCGGTATGGCTACACCTTC.

The V gene is TRBV6-1, the J gene TRBJ2-2; possibly TRBD1 for D (6 bases). Trimming took off 6 bases at V and 5 bases at J, with 10 bases between the two ends. CDR3 length equals 13 residues. Germline lookup yields CDR1 MNHNS and CDR2 SASEGT. The chain's CDR3 is CASSNRVTGELFF. The CDR3 coding sequence is TGTGCCAGCAGCAACAGGGTAACCGGGGAGCTGTTTTTT.

The V and J genes are TRBV2 and TRBJ2-1, with TRBD2 identical over 10 bases. Trimming cost V 6 bases and J 8 bases; bases outside gene matches: 7. Germline values: CDR1 SNHLY, CDR2 FYNNEI. The CDR3 contains 14 residues. The CDR3 is CASSASGRGYEQFF. CDR3 bases: TGTGCCAGCAGCGCTAGCGGGAGAGGCTATGAGCAGTTCTTC.

The V and J genes are TRBV6-4 and TRBJ2-3, with 10 bases lining up with TRBD2. The ends lost 2 bases at V and 4 bases at J; junction bases unmatched: 3. The CDR3 runs 15 residues. The V gene's germline CDR1 is MRHNA and CDR2 SNTAGT. As DNA, the CDR3 is TGTGCCAGCAGTGACGCTAGCGGGAGTCCAGATACGCAGTATTTT. It is translated as CASSDASGSPDTQYF.

This clone turned up a few times. This chain links TRBV3-1 (or the pseudogene TRBV3-2) with TRBJ1-2; D unclear. Germline values: CDR1 LGHDT, CDR2 YNNKEL (reference sequence). V lost 1 base to trimming and J lost 0 bases, with 12 bases between them. The CDR3 is 16 amino acids. The CDR3 is CASSQGAHGSNYGYTF. CDR3 in DNA: TGTGCCAGCAGCCAAGGGGCCCATGGTTCTAACTATGGCTACACCTTC.

This chain uses TRBV27 with TRBJ2-7, with 10 bases lining up with TRBD2. V trimming: 5 bases; J trimming: 5 bases; junction bases outside the gene matches: 6. CDR1 is MNHEY, CDR2 SMNVEV, per germline (reference sequence). CDR3 length: 14 residues. The CDR3 loop is CASSRSGRGNEQYF. The CDR3 coding sequence is TGTGCCAGCAGTAGAAGCGGGAGGGGTAACGAGCAGTACTTC.

Written as DNA, the CDR3 is TGTGCCAGCAGAAGCAGGGGTGAAGAGGTCGGGGAGCTGTTTTTT. Its translation: CASRSRGEEVGELFF. The chain carries TRBV19 and TRBJ2-2, with D possibly matching TRBD1 (6 bases). Trimming removed 9 bases from V and 7 bases from J, with 21 bases in between. Germline lookup yields CDR1 LNHDA and CDR2 SQIVND (reference sequence). The CDR3 sequence is 15 residues long.

This chain links TRBV10-3 with TRBJ1-1; tentatively, D is TRBD1 (5 bases). V lost 5 bases and J 0 bases, leaving 10 bases between the germline ends. There are 14 residues in the CDR3. CDR1 and CDR2 (germline): ENHRY, SYGVKD. The CDR3 is CAISLQDMNTEAFF. CDR3 nucleotides: TGTGCCATCAGTTTACAGGACATGAACACTGAAGCTTTCTTT.

The V call is TRBV7-2, the J call TRBJ2-2; D gene ambiguous. V gave up 5 bases and J gave up 6 bases, with 10 bases separating them. There are 13 residues in the CDR3. The germline V gene has CDR1 SGHTA and CDR2 FQGNSA. Written as DNA, the CDR3 is TGTGCCAGCAGCCCCTACGGTCCCGGGGAGCTGTTTTTT. It encodes CASSPYGPGELFF.

The J gene is TRBJ1-1, the V gene TRBV29-1, with a weak D call TRBD1 (6 bases). The length of the CDR3 is 14 residues. Germline assignment: CDR1 SQVTM and CDR2 ANQGSEA. V was clipped by 6 bases and J by 5 bases, with 19 bases between them. CDR3: CSVAGEGGATEAFF. CDR3 nucleotide sequence: TGCAGCGTCGCGGGGGAAGGGGGGGCAACTGAAGCTTTCTTT.

In its sample, this clone was seen once. V and J are TRBV7-3 and TRBJ2-7; TRBD2 aligns across 7 bases. V was clipped by 0 bases and J by 0 bases; unmatched bases: 17. From germline, CDR1 is SGHTA and CDR2 FQGTGA. This CDR3 spans 20 amino acids. CDR3 amino acids: CASSLTVAGVRQTSSYEQYF. The DNA for the CDR3 is TGTGCCAGCAGCTTAACTGTGGCGGGAGTCCGACAGACGAGCTCCTACGAGCAGTACTTC.

V usage is TRBV6-2 or TRBV6-3 and J usage is TRBJ2-7; a possible D gene is TRBD1 (5 bases). This CDR3 contains 14 residues. V dropped 0 bases and J dropped 9 bases, with 15 bases sitting between them. Germline lookup yields CDR1 MNHEY and CDR2 SVGEGT. The CDR3 spells CASSYSPGPWWQYF. The CDR3 nucleotides are TGTGCCAGCAGTTACTCTCCAGGGCCCTGGTGGCAGTACTTC.

V is TRBV7-8 and J is TRBJ2-1; 10 bases are a match to TRBD2. V trimming: 5 bases; J trimming: 2 bases; junction bases outside the gene matches: 9. The CDR3 loop spans 17 amino acids. Germline loops: CDR1 SGHVS, CDR2 FQNEAQ. CDR3 in amino acids: CASSEPLSGGPYNEQFF. The DNA for the CDR3 is TGTGCCAGCAGCGAACCGCTTAGCGGGGGGCCCTACAATGAGCAGTTCTTC. The full variable domain, in which reference TRBV7-8 and TRBJ2-1 provide the parts outside the CDR3, is GAGVSQSPRYKVAKRGQDVALRCDPISGHVSLFWYQQALGQGPEFLTYFQNEAQLDKSGLPSDRFFAERPEGSVSTLKIQRTQQEDSAVYLCASSEPLSGGPYNEQFFGPGTRLTVL.

The chain combines TRBV10-3 with TRBJ2-7; TRBD2 aligns across 9 bases. J gave up 0 bases and V 3 bases, and 6 bases lay outside the gene matches. CDR3 length: 16 amino acids. From germline, CDR1 is ENHRY and CDR2 SYGVKD. The CDR3 reads CAISDLAGSRSYEQYF. In DNA, the CDR3 is TGTGCCATCAGTGACCTAGCGGGGAGCCGCTCCTACGAGCAGTACTTC.

The chain combines TRBV5-5 with TRBJ2-3; the match to TRBD2 covers 10 bases. The CDR3 loop spans 17 amino acids. V trimming: 0 bases; J trimming: 5 bases; junction bases outside the gene matches: 9. Germline V gives CDR1 SGHKS, CDR2 YYEKEE (reference sequence). The CDR3 reads CASSLGVAGGGVDTQYF. In nucleotides, the CDR3 is TGTGCCAGCAGCTTGGGCGTAGCGGGAGGTGGAGTAGATACGCAGTATTTT. Full variable domain (remainder filled in from reference TRBV5-5 and TRBJ2-3): DAGVTQSPTHLIKTRGQQVTLRCSPISGHKSVSWYQQVLGQGPQFIFQYYEKEERGRGNFPDRFSARQFPNYSSELNVNALLLGDSALYLCASSLGVAGGGVDTQYFGPGTRLTVL.

This clone is a singleton in its sample. The V call is TRBV11-1, the J call TRBJ2-6; a weak D match, TRBD1 (6 bases). The V and J ends lost 8 bases and 0 bases respectively, with 11 bases between them. Looked up from germline, CDR1 is SGHAT and CDR2 is FQDESV (reference sequence). The CDR3 runs 15 residues. The CDR3 DNA reads as TGTGCCAGCGGACAGCACCTCTCTGGGGCCAACGTCCTGACTTTC. Translated, it gives CASGQHLSGANVLTF.